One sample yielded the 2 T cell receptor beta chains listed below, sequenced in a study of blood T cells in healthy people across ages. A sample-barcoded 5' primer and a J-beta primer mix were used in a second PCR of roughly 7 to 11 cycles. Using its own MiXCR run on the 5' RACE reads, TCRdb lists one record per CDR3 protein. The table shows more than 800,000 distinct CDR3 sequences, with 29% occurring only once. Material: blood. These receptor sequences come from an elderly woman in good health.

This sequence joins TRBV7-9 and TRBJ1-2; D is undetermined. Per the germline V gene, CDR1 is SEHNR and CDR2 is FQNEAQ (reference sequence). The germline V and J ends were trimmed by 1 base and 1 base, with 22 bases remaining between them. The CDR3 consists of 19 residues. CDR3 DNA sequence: TGTGCCAGCAGCTTAGGCCGAGAGTCCCAGAATTCCTTTAACTATGGCTACACCTTC. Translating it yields CASSLGRESQNSFNYGYTF.

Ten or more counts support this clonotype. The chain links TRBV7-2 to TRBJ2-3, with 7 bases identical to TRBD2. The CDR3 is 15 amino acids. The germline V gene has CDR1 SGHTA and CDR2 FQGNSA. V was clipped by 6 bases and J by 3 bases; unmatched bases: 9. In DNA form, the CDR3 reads TGTGCCAGCAGTCTGAAGGCGGGGGAAACAGATACGCAGTATTTT. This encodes CASSLKAGETDTQYF.